What follows are 8 T cell receptor beta chains derived from one specimen sequenced in a study of blood T cell repertoires in COVID-19. Measured with immunoSEQ multiplex PCR; TCRdb has only the in-frame clones, and not every one. The table lists about 440,000 clones, less than 95% of them singletons. Sequencing was carried out using PBMCs or T cells enriched from blood (not recorded which). The receptors were sampled from a man in his late teens or twenties who had recovered from COVID-19.

The genes are TRBV20-1 and TRBJ2-3; a possible D gene is TRBD2 (6 bases). The V end was cut by 8 bases, the J end by 5 bases, with 11 bases between. CDR1 and CDR2 from the germline V gene are DFQATT and SNEGSKA (reference sequence). This CDR3 has 11 residues. The CDR3 nucleotides are TGCAGTTCGCAGGAGGGAGATACGCAGTATTTT. Residues: CSSQEGDTQYF.

This chain's CDR3 is CASSLATRDAEAFF. The DNA for the CDR3 is TGTGCCAGCAGCTTGGCGACCAGGGATGCTGAAGCTTTCTTT. The J gene is TRBJ1-1, the V gene TRBV5-4; D is perhaps TRBD1 (5 bases). Trimming took 0 bases from V and 6 from J, leaving 12 bases between them. Per germline, CDR1 SGHNT and CDR2 YYREEE (reference sequence). The CDR3 spans 14 residues.

The chain is built from TRBV6-1 and TRBJ1-3; 7 nucleotides match TRBD1. The CDR3 is made up of 15 amino acids. J gave up 11 bases and V 3 bases, and 13 bases lay outside the gene matches. Germline V gene data show CDR1 as MNHNS and CDR2 as SASEGT. CDR3 region: CASSEHRGSLSAIYF. CDR3 bases: TGTGCCAGCAGTGAGCACAGGGGCTCTCTGAGCGCCATATATTTT.

This clone turned up a few times. The rearrangement joins TRBV20-1 to TRBJ2-5; D gene ambiguous. V shed 8 bases and J shed 4 bases, with 8 bases lying between them. From germline, CDR1 is DFQATT and CDR2 SNEGSKA (reference sequence). This CDR3 contains 10 residues. Written as DNA, the CDR3 is TGCAGTCCTCTTCGAGAGACCCAGTACTTC. Its protein is CSPLRETQYF.

The V and J genes are TRBV7-6 and TRBJ2-3, with TRBD1 as a possible D gene (6 bases). Deletions cut 2 bases from V and 2 bases from J, with 14 bases between. The CDR3 spans 16 residues. Germline CDR1 SGHVS, CDR2 FNYEAQ. The DNA for the CDR3 is TGTGCCAGCAGCTTATCAGGGGCGCGGGTCACAGATACGCAGTATTTT. Translation gives CASSLSGARVTDTQYF.

This sequence joins TRBV3-1 (or the pseudogene TRBV3-2) and TRBJ1-2, with D possibly being TRBD1 (5 bases). Looked up from germline, CDR1 is LGHDT and CDR2 is YNNKEL (reference sequence). CDR3 size: 13 residues. V was shortened by 1 base and J by 4 bases, with 7 bases between the two germline ends. The DNA of the CDR3 is TGTGCCAGCAGCCAAGGACAGAGCTATGGCTACACCTTC. As protein: CASSQGQSYGYTF.

This clone was seen only once. The chain uses TRBV7-9 and TRBJ2-3; D is unclear. CDR3 length: 12 residues. Deletions cut 6 bases from V and 2 bases from J, with 6 bases between. The germline CDR1 and CDR2 sequences are SEHNR and FQNEAQ (reference sequence). The CDR3 loop reads CASSPVTDTQYF. CDR3 sequence (DNA): TGTGCCAGCAGTCCAGTCACAGATACGCAGTATTTT. Complete variable domain (other parts from reference TRBV7-9 and TRBJ2-3): DTGVSQNPRHKITKRGQNVTFRCDPISEHNRLYWYRQTLGQGPEFLTYFQNEAQLEKSRLLSDRFSAERPKGSFSTLEIQRTEQGDSAMYLCASSPVTDTQYFGPGTRLTVL.

V usage is TRBV5-1 and J usage is TRBJ1-1; no reliable D call. The CDR3 has 15 residues. The ends were cut back, 0 bases at V and 9 bases at J, with 18 bases in the middle. The germline CDR1 and CDR2 sequences are SGHRS and YFSETQ. The chain's CDR3 is CASSLVAGRTSKAFF. CDR3 sequence (DNA): TGCGCCAGCAGCTTGGTTGCAGGCCGAACGTCTAAAGCTTTCTTT.